This TCR beta chain was found in a study of shared clonotypes between healthy human individuals. Method: immunoSEQ multiplex PCR; TCRdb's copy keeps in-frame clones and lacks some. The data show over a million clones, with around 78% seen just once and 0.6% to 0.75% held by the top ten. As regards this clone: Its target is unknown.

Study outcomes and limitations: The authors expected sequencing depth to affect clonotype sharing among donors.

The sequence was obtained from a man aged 18 to 30 in good health. Some clones in this sample may be carry-over from other donors' samples. What was sequenced was memory CD4+ T cells from PBMCs. Subset noted: CD45RA-negative fraction.

The CDR3 DNA is TGTGCCAGCTCACCACCGGGGGCTCTATCCTACGAGCAGTACTTC. This translates into CASSPPGALSYEQYF. This rearrangement joins TRBV18 to TRBJ2-7; D is perhaps TRBD1 (6 bases). CDR1 KGHSH and CDR2 LQKENI come from the germline V gene. Trimming pared 0 bases from V and 1 base from J, leaving 10 bases between. The CDR3 sequence is 15 residues long.